The 3 T cell receptor beta chains below all came from one sample that was sequenced in a study of blood T cell repertoires in COVID-19 (TCRdb year 2020). Library generation was performed with the immunoSEQ multiplex PCR assay. Imported from immuneACCESS, the table was reduced by TCRdb to in-frame sequences with V and J called. These copies leave out some clones; in studies compared against another copy, an unresolved V gene accounts for under half, and the cause of the remainder is not known. The sample table shows some 220,000 clones, and roughly 84% are seen once. The ten largest account for roughly 3% of the sample. Sequencing was carried out using peripheral blood. These receptors all stem from a woman under 40 who had recovered from COVID-19.

This chain uses TRBV7-9 with TRBJ2-1, with TRBD2 matching 7 bases. V lost 1 base and J lost 8; bases outside the gene matches: 8. The length of the CDR3 is 15 residues. Looked up from germline, CDR1 is SEHNR and CDR2 is FQNEAQ (reference sequence). The CDR3 protein is CASSLGREVLHEQFF. CDR3 coding DNA: TGTGCCAGCAGCTTAGGCCGGGAGGTGCTGCATGAGCAGTTCTTC.

In this sample, this clone turned up once. The V and J genes are TRBV10-3 and TRBJ2-1; TRBD2 matches 14 bases. The V gene end was trimmed by 4 bases and the J gene end by 6 bases; junction bases not matched to a gene: 5. The CDR3 has 16 amino acids. Germline V gene data show CDR1 as ENHRY and CDR2 as SYGVKD. The CDR3 region has the DNA TGTGCCATCAGTGCGGGACTAGCGGGAGTAGGCAATGAGCAGTTCTTC. The encoded protein is CAISAGLAGVGNEQFF.

The V gene is TRBV5-4, the J gene TRBJ2-1; 9 positions agree with TRBD2. The CDR3 has 15 amino acids. CDR1 and CDR2 from the germline V gene are SGHNT and YYREEE (reference sequence). V shed 1 base and J 3 bases; nucleotides not matched to a gene: 2. The CDR3 DNA reads as TGTGCCAGCAGCTTGCCGACTAGCGGCTACAATGAGCAGTTCTTC. Protein product: CASSLPTSGYNEQFF.